This T cell receptor beta chain was identified during a study of shared T cell receptors in the human thymus. Data came from immunoSEQ multiplex PCR; TCRdb stores just in-frame clones and leaves some out. Of approximately 68,000 clones in the sample, roughly 96% are singletons; the top ten hold roughly 0.03%. Germline-derived CDR1 and CDR2 are SGHRS and YFSETQ. The CDR3 covers 17 residues. V shed 4 bases, J shed 5 bases, and the junction held 13 bases outside the gene matches. This clonotype originated in a human donor. The sample was thymocytes. This sequence joins TRBV5-1 and TRBJ2-7, with TRBD1 identical over 12 bases. The CDR3 is CASSHRGTGGEWDEQYF. The CDR3 DNA reads TGCGCCAGCAGCCACCGTGGGACAGGGGGCGAATGGGACGAGCAGTACTTC.